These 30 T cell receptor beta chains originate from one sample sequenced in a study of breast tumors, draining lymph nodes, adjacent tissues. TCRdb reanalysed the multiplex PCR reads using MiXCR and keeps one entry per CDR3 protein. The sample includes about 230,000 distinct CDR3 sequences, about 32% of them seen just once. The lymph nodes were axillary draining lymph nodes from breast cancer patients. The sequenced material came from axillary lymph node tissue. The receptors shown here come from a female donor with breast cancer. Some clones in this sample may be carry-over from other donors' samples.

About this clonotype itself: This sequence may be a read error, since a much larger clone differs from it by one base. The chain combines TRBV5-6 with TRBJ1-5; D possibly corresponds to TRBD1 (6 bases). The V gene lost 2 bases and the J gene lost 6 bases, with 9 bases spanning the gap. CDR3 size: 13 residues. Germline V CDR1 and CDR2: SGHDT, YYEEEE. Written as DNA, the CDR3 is TGTGCCAGCAGCTTTACAGGGCTTCAGCCCCAGCATTTT. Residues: CASSFTGLQPQHF.

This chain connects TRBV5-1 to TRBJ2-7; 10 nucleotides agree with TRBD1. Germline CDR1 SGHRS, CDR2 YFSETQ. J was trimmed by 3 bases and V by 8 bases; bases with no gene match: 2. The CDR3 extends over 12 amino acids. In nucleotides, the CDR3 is TGCGCCAGTGGACAGGGGGACTACGAGCAGTACTTC. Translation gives CASGQGDYEQYF.

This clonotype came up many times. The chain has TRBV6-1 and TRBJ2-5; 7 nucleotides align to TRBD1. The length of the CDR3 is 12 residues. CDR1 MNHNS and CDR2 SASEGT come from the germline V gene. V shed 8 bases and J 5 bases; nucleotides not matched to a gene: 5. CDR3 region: CASDRVGETQYF. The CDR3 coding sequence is TGTGCCAGCGACAGGGTAGGGGAGACCCAGTACTTC.

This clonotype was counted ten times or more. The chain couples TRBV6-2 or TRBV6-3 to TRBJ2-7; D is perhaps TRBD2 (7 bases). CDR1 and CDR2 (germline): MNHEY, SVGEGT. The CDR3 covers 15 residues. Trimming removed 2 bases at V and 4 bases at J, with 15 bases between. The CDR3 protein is CASSYGGGWSYEQYF. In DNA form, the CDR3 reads TGTGCCAGCAGTTACGGGGGGGGCTGGAGTTACGAGCAGTACTTC.

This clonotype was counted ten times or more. The CDR3 DNA follows: TGCAGTGCTATACCAACGGACTCCTACAATGAGCAGTTCTTC. Protein: CSAIPTDSYNEQFF. The J gene is TRBJ2-1, the V gene TRBV20-1; D is undetermined. The V and J ends lost 4 bases and 0 bases respectively, with 10 bases between them. The CDR3 covers 14 residues. Germline loops: CDR1 DFQATT, CDR2 SNEGSKA (reference sequence).

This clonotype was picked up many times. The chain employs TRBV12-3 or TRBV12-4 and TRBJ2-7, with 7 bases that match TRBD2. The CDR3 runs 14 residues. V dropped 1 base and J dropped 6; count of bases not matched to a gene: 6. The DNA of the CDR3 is TGTGCCAGCAGTTTAGGAACTAGCGTGGTCGAGCAGTACTTC. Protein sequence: CASSLGTSVVEQYF.

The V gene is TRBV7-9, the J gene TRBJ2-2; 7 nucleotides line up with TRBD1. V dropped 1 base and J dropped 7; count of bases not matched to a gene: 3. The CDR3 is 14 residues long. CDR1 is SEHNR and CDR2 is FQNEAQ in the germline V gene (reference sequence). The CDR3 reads CASSLGQGFGELFF. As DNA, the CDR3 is TGTGCCAGCAGCTTAGGACAGGGATTCGGGGAGCTGTTTTTT.

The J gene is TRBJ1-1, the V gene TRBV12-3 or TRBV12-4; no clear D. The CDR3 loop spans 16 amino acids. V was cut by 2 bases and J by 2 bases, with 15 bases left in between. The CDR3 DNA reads TGTGCCAGCAGTTTAAGGCCCGTGGGAGATAACACTGAAGCTTTCTTT. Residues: CASSLRPVGDNTEAFF.

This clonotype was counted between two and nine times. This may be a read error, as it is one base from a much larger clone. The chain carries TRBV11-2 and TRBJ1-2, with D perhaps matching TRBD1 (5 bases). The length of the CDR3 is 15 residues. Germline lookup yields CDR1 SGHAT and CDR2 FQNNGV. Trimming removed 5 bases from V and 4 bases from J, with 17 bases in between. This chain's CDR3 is CASSLSDSSSYGYTF. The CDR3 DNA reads TGTGCCAGCAGCCTCTCAGACAGCTCTTCCTATGGCTACACCTTC.

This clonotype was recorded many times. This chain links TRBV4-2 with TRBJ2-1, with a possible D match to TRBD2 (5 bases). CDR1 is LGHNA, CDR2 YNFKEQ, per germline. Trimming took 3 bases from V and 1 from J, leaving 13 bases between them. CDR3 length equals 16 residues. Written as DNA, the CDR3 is TGTGCCAGCAGCCATACAGAGCGGATTTCCTACAATGAGCAGTTCTTC. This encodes CASSHTERISYNEQFF.

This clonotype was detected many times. The CDR3 reads CASIHSQGSGNQPQHF. CDR3 DNA sequence: TGTGCCAGCATTCACTCGCAGGGGTCGGGGAATCAGCCCCAGCATTTT. V gene TRBV6-1 combines with J gene TRBJ1-5; possible D gene TRBD1, 6 bases. The ends were cut back, 7 bases at V and 4 bases at J, with 20 bases in the middle. Germline loops: CDR1 MNHNS, CDR2 SASEGT. CDR3 length: 16 amino acids.

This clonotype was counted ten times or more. The CDR3 DNA follows: TGTGCCAGCACCTTTGGGGGCGGGACGTCAGTGAACACCATATATTTT. It translates to CASTFGGGTSVNTIYF. This chain links TRBV12-3 or TRBV12-4 with TRBJ1-3; weak D call: TRBD1 (6 bases). The V end was cut by 7 bases, the J end by 7 bases, with 23 bases between. CDR3 size: 16 residues.

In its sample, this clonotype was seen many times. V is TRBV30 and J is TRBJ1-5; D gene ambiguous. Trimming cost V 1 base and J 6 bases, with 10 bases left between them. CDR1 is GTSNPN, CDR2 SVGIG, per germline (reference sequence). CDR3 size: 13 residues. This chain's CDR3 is CAWSEGGSQPQHF. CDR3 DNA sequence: TGTGCCTGGAGTGAAGGAGGCAGTCAGCCCCAGCATTTT.

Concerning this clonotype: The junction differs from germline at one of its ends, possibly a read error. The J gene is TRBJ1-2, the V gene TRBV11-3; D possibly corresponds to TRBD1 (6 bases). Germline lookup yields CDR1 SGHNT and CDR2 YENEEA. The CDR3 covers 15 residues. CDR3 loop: CASSPGVAGSYSYTF. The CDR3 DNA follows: TGTGCCAGCAGCCCAGGGGTGGCAGGTTCCTATAGCTACACCTTC.

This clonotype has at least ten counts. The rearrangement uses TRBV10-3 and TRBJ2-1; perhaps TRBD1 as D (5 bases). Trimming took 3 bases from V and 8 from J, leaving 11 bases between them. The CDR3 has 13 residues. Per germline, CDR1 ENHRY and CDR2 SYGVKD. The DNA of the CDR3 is TGTGCCATCAGTGAAAGGGGAAACGATGAGCAGTTCTTC. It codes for CAISERGNDEQFF.

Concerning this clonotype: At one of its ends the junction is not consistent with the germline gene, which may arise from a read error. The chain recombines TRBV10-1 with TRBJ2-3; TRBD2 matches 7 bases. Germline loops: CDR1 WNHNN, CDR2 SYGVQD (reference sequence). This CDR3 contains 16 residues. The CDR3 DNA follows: TGCGTCAGCACCCGACTAGCCCGGGAGACCACAGATACGCAGTATTTT. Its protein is CVSTRLARETTDTQYF.

This CDR3 is CASSPIGLRQETQYF. The DNA for the CDR3 is TGTGCCAGCAGTCCGATCGGACTGAGACAAGAGACCCAGTACTTC. The chain uses TRBV12-3 or TRBV12-4 and TRBJ2-5; maybe TRBD2 (5 bases). The CDR3 is made up of 15 amino acids. Trimming removed 5 bases from V and 2 bases from J, with 15 bases in between.

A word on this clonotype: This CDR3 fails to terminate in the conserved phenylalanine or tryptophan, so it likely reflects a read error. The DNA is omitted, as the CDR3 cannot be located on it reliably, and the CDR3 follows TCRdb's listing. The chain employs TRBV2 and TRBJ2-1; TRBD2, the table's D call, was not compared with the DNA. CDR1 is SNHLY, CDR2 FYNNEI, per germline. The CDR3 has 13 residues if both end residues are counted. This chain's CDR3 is CASTRLAGGPGVT.

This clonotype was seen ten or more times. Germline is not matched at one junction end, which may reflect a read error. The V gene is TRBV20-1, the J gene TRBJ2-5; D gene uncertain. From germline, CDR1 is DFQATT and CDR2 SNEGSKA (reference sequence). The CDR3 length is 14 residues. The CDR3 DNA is TGCAGTGCTAGAGTGTCGCCGTACCAAGCGACCCAGTACTTC. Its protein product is CSARVSPYQATQYF.

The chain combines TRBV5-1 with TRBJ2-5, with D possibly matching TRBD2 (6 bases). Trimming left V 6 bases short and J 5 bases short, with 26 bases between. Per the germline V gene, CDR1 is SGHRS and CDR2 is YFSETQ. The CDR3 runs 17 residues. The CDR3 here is CASKQTGAAGTGETQYF. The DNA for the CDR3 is TGCGCCAGCAAGCAGACCGGCGCGGCGGGGACCGGGGAGACCCAGTACTTC.

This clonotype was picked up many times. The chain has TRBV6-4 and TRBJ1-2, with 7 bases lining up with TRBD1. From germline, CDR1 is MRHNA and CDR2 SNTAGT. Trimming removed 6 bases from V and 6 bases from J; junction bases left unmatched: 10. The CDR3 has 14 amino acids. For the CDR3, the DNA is TGTGCCAGCAGGGATGCGACAGGGTGGGATGGCTACACCTTC. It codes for CASRDATGWDGYTF.

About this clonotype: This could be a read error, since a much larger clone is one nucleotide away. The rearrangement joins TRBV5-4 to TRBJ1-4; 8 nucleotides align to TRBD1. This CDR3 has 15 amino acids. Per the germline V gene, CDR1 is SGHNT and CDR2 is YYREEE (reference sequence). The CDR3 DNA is TGTGCCGGCAGCAGTACCGGGACAGGATCGGAAAAACTGTTTTTT. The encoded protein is CAGSSTGTGSEKLFF.

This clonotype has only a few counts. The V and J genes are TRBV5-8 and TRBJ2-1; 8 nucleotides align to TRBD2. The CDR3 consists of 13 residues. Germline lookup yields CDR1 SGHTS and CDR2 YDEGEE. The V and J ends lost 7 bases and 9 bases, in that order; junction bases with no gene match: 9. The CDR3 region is CASEGLVSREQFF. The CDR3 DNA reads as TGTGCCAGCGAGGGACTAGTGTCGCGTGAGCAGTTCTTC.

CDR3 in amino acids: CASSYVHEETQYF. The CDR3 region has the DNA TGTGCCAGCAGTTACGTGCACGAAGAGACCCAGTACTTC. The rearrangement links TRBV6-2 or TRBV6-3 to TRBJ2-5; D remains ambiguous. This CDR3 is 13 amino acids long. Trimming removed 2 bases from V and 3 bases from J, with 7 bases in between. CDR1 and CDR2 from the germline V gene are MNHEY and SVGEGT.

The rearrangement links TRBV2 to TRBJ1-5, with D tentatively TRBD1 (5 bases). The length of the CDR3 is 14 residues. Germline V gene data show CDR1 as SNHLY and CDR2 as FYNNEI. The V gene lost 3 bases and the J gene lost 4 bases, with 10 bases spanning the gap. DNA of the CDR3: TGTGCCAGCAGTGACCTCGGGGGTAATCAGCCCCAGCATTTT. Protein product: CASSDLGGNQPQHF. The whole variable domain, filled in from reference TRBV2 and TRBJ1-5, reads EPEVTQTPSHQVTQMGQEVILRCVPISNHLYFYWYRQILGQKVEFLVSFYNNEISEKSEIFDDQFSVERPDGSNFTLKIRSTKLEDSAMYFCASSDLGGNQPQHFGDGTRLSIL.

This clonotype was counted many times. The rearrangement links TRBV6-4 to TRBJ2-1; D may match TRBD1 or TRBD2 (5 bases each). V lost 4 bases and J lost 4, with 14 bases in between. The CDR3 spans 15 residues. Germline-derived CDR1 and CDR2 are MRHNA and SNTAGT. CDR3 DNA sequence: TGTGCCAGCAGTGCCCGGGGTGGGGGATACAATGAGCAGTTCTTC. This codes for CASSARGGGYNEQFF.

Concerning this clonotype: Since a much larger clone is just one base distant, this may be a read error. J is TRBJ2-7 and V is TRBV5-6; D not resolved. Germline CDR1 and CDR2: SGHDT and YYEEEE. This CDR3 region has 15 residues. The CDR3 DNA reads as TGTGCCAGCAACCGACTCCTTATGAGCTCCTACGAGCAGCACTTC. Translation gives CASNRLLMSSYEQHF.

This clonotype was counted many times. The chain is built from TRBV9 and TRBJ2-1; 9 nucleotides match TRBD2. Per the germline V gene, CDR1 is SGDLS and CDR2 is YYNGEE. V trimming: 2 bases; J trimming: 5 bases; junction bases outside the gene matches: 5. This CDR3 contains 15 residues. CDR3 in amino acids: CASSVAGGDNNEQFF. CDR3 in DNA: TGTGCCAGCAGCGTGGCGGGAGGGGACAACAATGAGCAGTTCTTC.

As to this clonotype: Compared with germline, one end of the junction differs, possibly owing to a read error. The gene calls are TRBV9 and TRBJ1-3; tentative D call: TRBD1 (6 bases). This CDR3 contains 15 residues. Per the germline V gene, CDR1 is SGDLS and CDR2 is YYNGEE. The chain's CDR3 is CASSVGGRGANTTYF. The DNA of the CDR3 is TGTGCCAGCAGCGTAGGAGGGAGGGGGGCAAACACCACATATTTT.

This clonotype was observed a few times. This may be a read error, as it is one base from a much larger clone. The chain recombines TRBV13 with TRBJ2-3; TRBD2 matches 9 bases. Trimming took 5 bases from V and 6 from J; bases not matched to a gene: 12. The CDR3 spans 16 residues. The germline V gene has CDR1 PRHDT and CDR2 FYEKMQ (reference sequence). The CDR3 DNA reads TGTGCCAGCAGCAAACATGAGCGGGGGGTCGGGGATACGCAGTATTTT. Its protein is CASSKHERGVGDTQYF.